This T cell receptor beta chain was obtained from a study of blood T cell repertoires in COVID-19. In the study overall: In each case, the material was cDNA or gDNA derived from T cells, B-cell-depleted T cells, or PBMCs.

Germline V lookup: CDR1 SGHTA, CDR2 FQGNSA. CDR3 size: 17 residues. V shed 1 base and J 7 bases; nucleotides not matched to a gene: 14. Measured with immunoSEQ multiplex PCR; TCRdb has only the in-frame clones, and not every one. The table lists about 33,000 clones, 85% to 90% of them singletons. Input material: peripheral blood. The rearrangement links TRBV7-2 to TRBJ1-1, with 8 bases that match TRBD1. The sequence was obtained from a human donor in a cohort sampled during active COVID-19. CDR3 DNA sequence: TGTGCCAGCAGCTTAGGGGCAGGGGGCGGCCCCACTTATGAAGCTTTCTTT. This encodes CASSLGAGGGPTYEAFF. The whole variable domain, remainder taken from reference TRBV7-2 and TRBJ1-1, is GAGVSQSPSNKVTEKGKDVELRCDPISGHTALYWYRQSLGQGLEFLIYFQGNSAPDKSGLPSDRFSAERTGGSVSTLTIQRTQQEDSAVYLCASSLGAGGGPTYEAFFGQGTRLTVV.